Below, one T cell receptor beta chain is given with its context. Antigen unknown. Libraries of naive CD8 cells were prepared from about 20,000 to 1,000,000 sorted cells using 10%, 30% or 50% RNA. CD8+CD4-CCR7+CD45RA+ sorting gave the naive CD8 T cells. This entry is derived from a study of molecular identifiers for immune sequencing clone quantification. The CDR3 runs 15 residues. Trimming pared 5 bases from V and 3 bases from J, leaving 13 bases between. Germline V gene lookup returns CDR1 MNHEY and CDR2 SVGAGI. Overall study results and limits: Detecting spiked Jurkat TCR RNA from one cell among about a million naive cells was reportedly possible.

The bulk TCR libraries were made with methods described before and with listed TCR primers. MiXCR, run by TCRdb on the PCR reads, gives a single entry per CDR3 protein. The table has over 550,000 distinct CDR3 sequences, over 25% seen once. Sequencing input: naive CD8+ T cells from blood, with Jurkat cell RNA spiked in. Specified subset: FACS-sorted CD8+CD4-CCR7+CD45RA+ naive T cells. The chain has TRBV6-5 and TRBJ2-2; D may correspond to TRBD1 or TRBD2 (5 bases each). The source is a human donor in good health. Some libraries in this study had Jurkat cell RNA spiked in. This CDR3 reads CASSHGTLYTGELFF. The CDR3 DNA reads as TGTGCCAGCAGTCACGGGACCTTATACACCGGGGAGCTGTTTTTT.